This T cell receptor (beta chain) was sequenced in a study of type 1 regulatory T cells. Study information: An in vitro protocol generated T-allo10, a Tr1-enriched, alloantigen-specific CD4 T cell product.

The graft donor-derived T-allo10 cells reportedly recognize host alloantigens, are anergic, and suppress alloantigen-specifically. In its sample, this clonotype ranks as medium-sized. Antigen unknown. TCRdb reanalysed the reads using MiXCR and keeps one entry per CDR3 protein. Here the sample spans 6,000 or so distinct CDR3 sequences, 27% being singletons. The CDR3 runs to 14 residues. CDR1 and CDR2 (germline): MNHEY, SVGAGI. V lost 8 bases and J 1 base, leaving 15 bases between the germline ends. Material for sequencing was cultured T cells, either the whole culture or a sorted T cell fraction (not recorded which). Subset given: Tr1-enriched cell product generated in vitro against host alloantigens. The chain is built from TRBV6-5 and TRBJ2-7; D remains ambiguous. The receptor was derived from a human donor in good health. The CDR3 reads CASRRTEKSYEQYF. CDR3 in DNA: TGTGCCAGCCGCCGGACGGAGAAATCCTACGAGCAGTACTTC.